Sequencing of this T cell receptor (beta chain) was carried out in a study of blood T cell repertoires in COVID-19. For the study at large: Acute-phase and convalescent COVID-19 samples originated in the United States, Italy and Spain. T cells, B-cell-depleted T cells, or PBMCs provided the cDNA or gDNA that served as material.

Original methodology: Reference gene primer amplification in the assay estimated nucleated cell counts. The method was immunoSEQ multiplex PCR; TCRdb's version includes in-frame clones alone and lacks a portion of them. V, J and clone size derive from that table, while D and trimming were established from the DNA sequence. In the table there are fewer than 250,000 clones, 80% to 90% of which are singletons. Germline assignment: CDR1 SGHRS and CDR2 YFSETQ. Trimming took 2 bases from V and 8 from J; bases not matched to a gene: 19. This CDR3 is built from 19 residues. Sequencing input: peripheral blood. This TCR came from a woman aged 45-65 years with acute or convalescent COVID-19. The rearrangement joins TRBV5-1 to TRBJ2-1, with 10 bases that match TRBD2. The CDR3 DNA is TGCGCCAGCAGCTTTAGTAGCGGGAGGATTAGCAGGTATCGGGATGAGCAGTTCTTC. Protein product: CASSFSSGRISRYRDEQFF. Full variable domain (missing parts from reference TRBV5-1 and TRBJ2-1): KAGVTQTPRYLIKTRGQQVTLSCSPISGHRSVSWYQQTPGQGLQFLFEYFSETQRNKGNFPGRFSGRQFSNSRSEMNVSTLELGDSALYLCASSFSSGRISRYRDEQFFGPGTRLTVL.